This TCR beta chain was found in a study of blood T cells in healthy people across ages. Together with a sample-barcoded 5' primer, a J-beta primer mix was included in a second PCR lasting about 7 to 12 cycles. Using its own MiXCR run on the 5' RACE reads, TCRdb lists one record per CDR3 protein. The table records fewer than 800,000 distinct CDR3 sequences, roughly 21% of them present only once. The CDR3 sequence is 13 residues long. Trimming cost V 3 bases and J 4 bases, with 9 bases left between them. Germline values: CDR1 SEHNR, CDR2 FQNEAQ (reference sequence). Comment on this clonotype: Its specificity is not known.

Findings and caveats of the study: Long-lived donors carried more naive CD4+ cells and greater diversity than aged donors.

Sequencing was done on a sample of blood. The genes are TRBV7-9 and TRBJ1-2, with unresolved D. The sequence derives from a man in his sixties or seventies in good health. CDR3 coding DNA: TGTGCCAGCAGCTTTCAGGCGTTCTATGGCTACACCTTC. Amino acids: CASSFQAFYGYTF.